The clone carrying this TCR beta chain has ten or more counts. What it recognizes is unknown. Employing constant-segment primers, 5'RACE generated TCR alpha and TCR beta cDNA libraries bearing sample barcodes and UMIs. TCRdb processed the 5' RACE reads anew with MiXCR; each CDR3 protein has one entry. This sample has around 200,000 distinct CDR3 sequences, with roughly a tenth found just once. The V end lost 0 bases, the J end lost 8 bases, and 11 bases lay between the germline ends. The CDR3 is 14 amino acids. Germline lookup yields CDR1 MNHEY and CDR2 SVGEGT. The data derive from a study of T-cell memory formation after mild COVID-19. Study at large: TCR clusters showed largely donor specificity. General study points: CD4+ bias marked clones expanding day 15 to 37, unlike balanced contracting clones.

Sequencing used PBMCs or a T cell subset sorted from them (not recorded which). The receptor's source is a man aged 18 to 29 who had mild COVID-19 (a few samples of this study predate the infection). Cell type and time point are not known. The chain joins TRBV6-2 or TRBV6-3 to TRBJ2-1; D might be TRBD2 (6 bases). CDR3 coding DNA: TGTGCCAGCAGTTACTCCGGAGGGACGGATGAGCAGTTCTTC. Translated: CASSYSGGTDEQFF.